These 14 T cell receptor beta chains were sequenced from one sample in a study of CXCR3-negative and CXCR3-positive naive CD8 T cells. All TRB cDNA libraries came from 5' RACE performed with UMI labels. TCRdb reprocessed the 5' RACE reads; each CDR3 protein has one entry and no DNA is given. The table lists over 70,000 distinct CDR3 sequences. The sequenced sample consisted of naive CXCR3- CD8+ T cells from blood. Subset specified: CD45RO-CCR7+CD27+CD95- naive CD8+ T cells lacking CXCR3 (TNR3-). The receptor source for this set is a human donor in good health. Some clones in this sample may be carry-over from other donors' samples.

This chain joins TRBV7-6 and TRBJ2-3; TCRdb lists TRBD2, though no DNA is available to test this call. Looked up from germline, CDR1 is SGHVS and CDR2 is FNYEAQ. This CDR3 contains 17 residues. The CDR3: CASSGGLLAGVSDTQYF. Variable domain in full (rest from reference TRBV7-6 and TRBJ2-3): GAGVSQSPRYKVTKRGQDVALRCDPISGHVSLYWYRQALGQGPEFLTYFNYEAQQDKSGLPNDRFSAERPEGSISTLTIQRTEQRDSAMYRCASSGGLLAGVSDTQYFGPGTRLTVL.

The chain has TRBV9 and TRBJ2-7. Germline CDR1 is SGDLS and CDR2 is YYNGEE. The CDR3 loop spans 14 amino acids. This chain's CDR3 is CASSVGQDSYEQYF. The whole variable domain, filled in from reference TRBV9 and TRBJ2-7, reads DSGVTQTPKHLITATGQRVTLRCSPRSGDLSVYWYQQSLDQGLQFLIQYYNGEERAKGNILERFSAQQFPDLHSELNLSSLELGDSALYFCASSVGQDSYEQYFGPGTRLTVT.

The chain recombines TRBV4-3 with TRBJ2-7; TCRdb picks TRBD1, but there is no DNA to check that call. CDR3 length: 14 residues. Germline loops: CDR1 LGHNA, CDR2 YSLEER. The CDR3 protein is CASSLGTGAYEQYF.

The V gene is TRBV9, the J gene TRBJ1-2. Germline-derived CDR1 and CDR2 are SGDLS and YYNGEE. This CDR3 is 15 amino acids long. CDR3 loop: CASSGHNWSWDGYTF.

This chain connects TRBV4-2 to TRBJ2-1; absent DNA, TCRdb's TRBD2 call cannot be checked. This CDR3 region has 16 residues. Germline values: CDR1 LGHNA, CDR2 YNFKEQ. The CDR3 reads CASSQEGTSTYNEQFF.

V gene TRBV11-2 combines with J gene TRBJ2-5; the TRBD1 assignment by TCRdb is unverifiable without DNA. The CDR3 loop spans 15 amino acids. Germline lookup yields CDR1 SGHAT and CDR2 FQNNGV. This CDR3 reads CASNLGREYQETQYF.

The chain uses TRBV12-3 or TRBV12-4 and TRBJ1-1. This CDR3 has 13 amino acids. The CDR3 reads CASSITENTEAFF.

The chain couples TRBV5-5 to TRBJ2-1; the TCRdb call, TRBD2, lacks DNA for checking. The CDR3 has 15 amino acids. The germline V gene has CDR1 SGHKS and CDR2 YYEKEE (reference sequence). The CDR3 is CASSSEGSPYFEQFF.

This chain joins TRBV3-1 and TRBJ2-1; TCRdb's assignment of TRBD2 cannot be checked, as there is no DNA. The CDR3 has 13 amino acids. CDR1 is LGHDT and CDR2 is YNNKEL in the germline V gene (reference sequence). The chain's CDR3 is CASSQGLANEQFF.

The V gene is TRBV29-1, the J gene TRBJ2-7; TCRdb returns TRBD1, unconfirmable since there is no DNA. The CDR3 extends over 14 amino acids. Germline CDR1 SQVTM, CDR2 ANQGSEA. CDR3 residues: CSAWGGTAGYEQYF.

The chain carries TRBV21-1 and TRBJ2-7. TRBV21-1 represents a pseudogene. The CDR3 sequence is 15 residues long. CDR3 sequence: CASSKGGEDSYEQYF.

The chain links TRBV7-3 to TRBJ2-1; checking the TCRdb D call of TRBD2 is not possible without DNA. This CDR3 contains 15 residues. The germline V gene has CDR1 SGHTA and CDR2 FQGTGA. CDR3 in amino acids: CASSPLAGGPTEQFF.

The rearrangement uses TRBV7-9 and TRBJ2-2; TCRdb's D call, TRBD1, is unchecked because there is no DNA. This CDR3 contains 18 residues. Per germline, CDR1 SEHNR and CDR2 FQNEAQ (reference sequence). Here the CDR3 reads CASSLIKAPALNTGELFF.

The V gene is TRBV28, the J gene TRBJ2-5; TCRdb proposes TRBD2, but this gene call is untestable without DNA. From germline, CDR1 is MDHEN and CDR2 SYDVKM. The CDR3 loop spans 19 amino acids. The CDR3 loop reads CATGTSVLTSGRAGETQYF.